Reported below is one T cell receptor (beta chain). These data originate in a study of cytomegalovirus exposure and HLA in healthy donors. It was with 60 Vbeta and 13 Jbeta primers that the PCR ran. Some clones are missing from TCRdb's copy, which holds only in-frame ones; the method was immunoSEQ multiplex PCR. The table shows nearly 110,000 clones, with roughly 72% occurring only once. The V end was cut by 2 bases, the J end by 0 bases, with 6 bases between. Germline loops: CDR1 SGHNT, CDR2 YYREEE (reference sequence). CDR3 length: 13 amino acids. The material sequenced was PBMCs. The TCR comes from a man aged 25 to 40 in good health and CMV-seronegative. The chain has TRBV5-4 and TRBJ2-7, with D hard to call. CDR3 amino acids: CASSFGASYEQYF. The CDR3 region has the DNA TGTGCCAGCAGCTTCGGAGCCTCCTACGAGCAGTACTTC.